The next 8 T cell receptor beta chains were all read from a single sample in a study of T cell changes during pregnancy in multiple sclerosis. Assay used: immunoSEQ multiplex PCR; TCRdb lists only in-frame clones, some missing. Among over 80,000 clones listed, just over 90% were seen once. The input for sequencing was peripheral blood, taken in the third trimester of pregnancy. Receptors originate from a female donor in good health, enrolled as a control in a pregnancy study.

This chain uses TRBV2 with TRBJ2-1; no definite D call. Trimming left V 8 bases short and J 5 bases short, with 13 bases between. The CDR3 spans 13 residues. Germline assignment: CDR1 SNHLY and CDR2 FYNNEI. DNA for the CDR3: TGTGCCAGCTCTTCGACTCGCCACAATGAGCAGTTCTTC. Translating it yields CASSSTRHNEQFF.

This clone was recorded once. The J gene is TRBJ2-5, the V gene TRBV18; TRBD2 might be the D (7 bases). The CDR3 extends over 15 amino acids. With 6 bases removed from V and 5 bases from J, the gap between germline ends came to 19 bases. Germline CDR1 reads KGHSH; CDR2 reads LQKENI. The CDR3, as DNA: TGTGCCAGCTCCCCCGGTGCGGGGGCGAGGGAGACCCAGTACTTC. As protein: CASSPGAGARETQYF.

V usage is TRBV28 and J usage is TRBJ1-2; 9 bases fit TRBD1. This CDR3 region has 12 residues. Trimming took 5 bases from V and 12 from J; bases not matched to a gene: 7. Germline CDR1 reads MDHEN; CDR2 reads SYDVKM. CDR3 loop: CASSRGQGIDTF. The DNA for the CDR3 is TGTGCCAGCAGTCGAGGACAGGGGATCGACACCTTC.

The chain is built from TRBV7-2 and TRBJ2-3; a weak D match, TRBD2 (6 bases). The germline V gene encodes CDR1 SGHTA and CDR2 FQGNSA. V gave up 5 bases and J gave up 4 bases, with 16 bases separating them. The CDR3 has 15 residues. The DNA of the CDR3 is TGTGCCAGCAGCCGCCGGGACTTTCGTTCAGATACGCAGTATTTT. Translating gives CASSRRDFRSDTQYF.

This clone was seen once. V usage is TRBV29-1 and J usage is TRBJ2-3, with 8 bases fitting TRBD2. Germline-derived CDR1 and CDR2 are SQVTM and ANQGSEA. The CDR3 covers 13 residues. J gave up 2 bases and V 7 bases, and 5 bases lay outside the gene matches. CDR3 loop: CSAGTRFTDTQYF. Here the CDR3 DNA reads TGCAGCGCGGGGACTAGATTCACAGATACGCAGTATTTT.

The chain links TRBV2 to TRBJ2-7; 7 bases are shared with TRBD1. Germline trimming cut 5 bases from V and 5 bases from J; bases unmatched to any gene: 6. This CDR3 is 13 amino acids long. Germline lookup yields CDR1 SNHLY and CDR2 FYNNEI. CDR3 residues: CASSKEGADEQYF. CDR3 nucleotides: TGTGCCAGCAGTAAAGAGGGGGCAGACGAGCAGTACTTC.

In DNA form, the CDR3 reads TGTGCCAGCTCACCACGTATACCGGGGGAGAACACTGAAGCTTTCTTT. Translated: CASSPRIPGENTEAFF. This rearrangement joins TRBV18 to TRBJ1-1; weak D call: TRBD1 (5 bases). V lost 1 base, J lost 1 base, and 13 bases lay in between. The length of the CDR3 is 16 residues. Per germline, CDR1 KGHSH and CDR2 LQKENI.

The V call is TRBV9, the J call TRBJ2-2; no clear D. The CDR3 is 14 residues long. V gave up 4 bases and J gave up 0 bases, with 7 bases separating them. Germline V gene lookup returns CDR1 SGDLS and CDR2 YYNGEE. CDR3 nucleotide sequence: TGTGCCAGCAGCAAAACTTCGAACACCGGGGAGCTGTTTTTT. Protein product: CASSKTSNTGELFF.